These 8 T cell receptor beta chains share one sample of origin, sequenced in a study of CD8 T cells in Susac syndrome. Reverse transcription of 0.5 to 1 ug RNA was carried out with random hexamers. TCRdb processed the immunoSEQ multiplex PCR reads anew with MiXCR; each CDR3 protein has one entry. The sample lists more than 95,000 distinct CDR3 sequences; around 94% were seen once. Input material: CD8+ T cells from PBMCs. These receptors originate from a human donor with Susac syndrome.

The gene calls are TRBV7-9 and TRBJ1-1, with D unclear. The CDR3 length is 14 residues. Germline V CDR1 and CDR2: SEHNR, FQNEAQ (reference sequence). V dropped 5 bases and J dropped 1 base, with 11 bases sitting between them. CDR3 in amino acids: CASSDIDWNTEAFF. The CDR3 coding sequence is TGTGCCAGCAGCGACATTGACTGGAACACTGAAGCTTTCTTT.

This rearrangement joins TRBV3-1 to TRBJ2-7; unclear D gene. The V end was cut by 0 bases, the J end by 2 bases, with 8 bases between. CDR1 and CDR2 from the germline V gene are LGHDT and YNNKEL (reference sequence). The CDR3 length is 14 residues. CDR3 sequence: CASSQDSNPYEQYF. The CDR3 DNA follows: TGTGCCAGCAGCCAAGATAGCAATCCCTACGAGCAGTACTTC.

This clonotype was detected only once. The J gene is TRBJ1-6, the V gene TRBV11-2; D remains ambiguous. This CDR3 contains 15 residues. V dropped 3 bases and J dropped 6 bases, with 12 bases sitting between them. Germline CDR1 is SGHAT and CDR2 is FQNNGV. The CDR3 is CASSLPLSGNSPLHF. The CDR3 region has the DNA TGTGCCAGCAGCTTGCCTCTGAGTGGTAATTCACCCCTCCACTTT.

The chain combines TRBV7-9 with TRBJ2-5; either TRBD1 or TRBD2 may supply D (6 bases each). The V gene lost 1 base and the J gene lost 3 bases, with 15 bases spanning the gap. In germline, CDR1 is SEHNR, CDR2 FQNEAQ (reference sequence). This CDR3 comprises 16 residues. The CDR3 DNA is TGTGCCAGCAGCTTAGTAGGGGGACGGAGGGAAGAGACCCAGTACTTC. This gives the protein CASSLVGGRREETQYF.

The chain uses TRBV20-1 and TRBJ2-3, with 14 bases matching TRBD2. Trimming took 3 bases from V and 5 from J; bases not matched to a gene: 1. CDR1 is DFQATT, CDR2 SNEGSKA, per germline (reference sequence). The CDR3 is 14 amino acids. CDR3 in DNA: TGCAGTGCTAGGGGACTAGCGGGGGTAGATACGCAGTATTTT. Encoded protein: CSARGLAGVDTQYF.

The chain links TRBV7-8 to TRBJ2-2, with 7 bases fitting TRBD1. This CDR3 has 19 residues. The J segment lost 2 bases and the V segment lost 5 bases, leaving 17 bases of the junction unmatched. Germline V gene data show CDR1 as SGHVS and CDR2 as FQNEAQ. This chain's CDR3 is CASSPYPDTGTVNTGELFF. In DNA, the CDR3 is TGTGCCAGCAGCCCGTACCCTGATACCGGGACAGTCAACACCGGGGAGCTGTTTTTT.

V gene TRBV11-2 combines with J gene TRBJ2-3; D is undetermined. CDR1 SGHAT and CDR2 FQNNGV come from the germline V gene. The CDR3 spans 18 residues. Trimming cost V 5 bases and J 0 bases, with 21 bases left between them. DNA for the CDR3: TGTGCCAGCAGCCTACTAAGTCCCCGGGTTTCTAGCACAGATACGCAGTATTTT. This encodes CASSLLSPRVSSTDTQYF. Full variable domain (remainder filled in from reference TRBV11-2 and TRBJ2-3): EAGVAQSPRYKIIEKRQSVAFWCNPISGHATLYWYQQILGQGPKLLIQFQNNGVVDDSQLPKDRFSAERLKGVDSTLKIQPAKLEDSAVYLCASSLLSPRVSSTDTQYFGPGTRLTVL.

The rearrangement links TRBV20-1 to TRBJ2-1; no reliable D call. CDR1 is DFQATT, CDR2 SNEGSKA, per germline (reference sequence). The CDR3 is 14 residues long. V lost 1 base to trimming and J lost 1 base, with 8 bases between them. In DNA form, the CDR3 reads TGCAGTGCTAGAGGGATCTCTTCCTACAATGAGCAGTTCTTC. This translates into CSARGISSYNEQFF.